This entry is about one T cell receptor (beta chain). Amplified regions were TCR beta CDR3 sequences from RNA transcripts. Carried out on the TCR CDR3, a first-round RT-PCR used the HTBI primer set. Each CDR3 protein gets one entry after TCRdb re-called the multiplex PCR reads with MiXCR. There are 500,000 to 800,000 distinct CDR3 sequences in the sample; around 13% occur only once, and around 13% lies in the top ten. CDR1 is MGHDK and CDR2 is SYGVNS in the germline V gene. With 1 base removed from V and 2 bases from J, the gap between germline ends came to 8 bases. The CDR3 runs 14 residues. This entry comes from a study of T cells in Graves' hyperthyroidism and ophthalmopathy.

The chain is built from TRBV25-1 and TRBJ1-1; D remains ambiguous. The specimen sequenced was blood. This TCR came from a woman aged 50 to 60 with Graves' ophthalmopathy. CDR3 in amino acids: CASSESGDNTEAFF. DNA of the CDR3: TGTGCCAGCAGTGAATCCGGGGATAACACTGAAGCTTTCTTT.